The 8 T cell receptor beta chains given below trace back to one sample, sequenced in a study of blood T cells in healthy people across ages. The second PCR ran roughly 7 to 12 cycles with a sample-barcoded 5' primer and J-beta primers. TCRdb processed the 5' RACE reads anew with MiXCR; each CDR3 protein has one entry. The sample consists of about 1.4 million distinct CDR3 sequences, approximately 59% of them appearing once. The specimen sequenced was blood. These receptors originate from a man between 18 and 35 years old in good health.

V and J are TRBV20-1 and TRBJ2-1; perhaps TRBD1 as D (6 bases). Trimming pared 6 bases from V and 4 bases from J, leaving 7 bases between. From germline, CDR1 is DFQATT and CDR2 SNEGSKA (reference sequence). This CDR3 contains 11 residues. CDR3 sequence (DNA): TGCAGTGCCGGACAGTACAATGAGCAGTTCTTC. It translates to CSAGQYNEQFF.

There are a few counts of this clonotype. The chain carries TRBV27 and TRBJ2-1, with a possible D match to TRBD1 (6 bases). The ends were cut back, 6 bases at V and 10 bases at J, with 13 bases in the middle. The CDR3 has 12 residues. In germline, CDR1 is MNHEY, CDR2 SMNVEV (reference sequence). CDR3 DNA sequence: TGTGCCAGCAGCCCGGTCCAGGGGGAGCAGTTCTTC. Protein sequence: CASSPVQGEQFF.

The chain couples TRBV10-3 to TRBJ2-1, with a weak D call TRBD2 (6 bases). The CDR3 runs 10 residues. Germline values: CDR1 ENHRY, CDR2 SYGVKD. The ends were cut back, 10 bases at V and 9 bases at J, with 10 bases in the middle. CDR3 nucleotide sequence: TGTGCCACCCGAGCGGGTGAGCAGTTCTTC. It codes for CATRAGEQFF.

The V and J genes are TRBV12-5 and TRBJ1-4; D is undetermined. This CDR3 is built from 17 residues. Trimming stripped 0 bases from V and 2 bases from J, with 13 bases between. The germline CDR1 and CDR2 sequences are LGHNT and FRNRAP. In DNA form, the CDR3 reads TGTGCTAGTGGTTTGGTAATCGGTGGCGGGACTAATGAAAAACTGTTTTTT. Translated, it gives CASGLVIGGGTNEKLFF.

This clonotype was found a few times. The V and J genes are TRBV28 and TRBJ2-3; TRBD2 matches 7 bases. V lost 3 bases and J lost 4; bases outside the gene matches: 7. This CDR3 is 15 amino acids long. Germline V gene lookup returns CDR1 MDHEN and CDR2 SYDVKM. As DNA, the CDR3 is TGTGCCAGCAGTTTGCTAGCGGTTGTCCCAGATACGCAGTATTTT. It is translated as CASSLLAVVPDTQYF. Variable domain in full (rest from reference TRBV28 and TRBJ2-3): DVKVTQSSRYLVKRTGEKVFLECVQDMDHENMFWYRQDPGLGLRLIYFSYDVKMKEKGDIPEGYSVSREKKERFSLILESASTNQTSMYLCASSLLAVVPDTQYFGPGTRLTVL.

A single count supports this clonotype. The chain is built from TRBV7-2 and TRBJ2-3; D is unresolved. CDR3 size: 15 residues. Germline-derived CDR1 and CDR2 are SGHTA and FQGNSA. The V end was cut by 5 bases, the J end by 2 bases, with 14 bases between. DNA for the CDR3: TGTGCCAGCAGCAATAACGGTTTCAACACAGATACGCAGTATTTT. Translation gives CASSNNGFNTDTQYF.

This chain uses TRBV29-1 with TRBJ2-2; TRBD1 agrees at 8 bases. The V segment lost 6 bases and the J segment 2 bases; nucleotides outside the gene matches: 11. The CDR3 runs 16 residues. Germline loops: CDR1 SQVTM, CDR2 ANQGSEA. CDR3 region: CSVIGQGAVNTGELFF. Written as DNA, the CDR3 is TGCAGCGTCATCGGACAGGGTGCGGTAAACACCGGGGAGCTGTTTTTT.

The chain joins TRBV4-1 to TRBJ2-5, with D unresolved. The germline V gene encodes CDR1 MGHRA and CDR2 YSYEKL. This CDR3 is built from 15 residues. V was pared by 1 base and J by 5 bases, with 14 bases between. CDR3 DNA sequence: TGCGCCAGCAGCCAAGGGGCGCTAGTTGGGGAGACCCAGTACTTC. Translation: CASSQGALVGETQYF.